Each of the 10 T cell receptor beta chains below was sequenced from the same sample in a study of blood T cell repertoires in COVID-19. The assay was immunoSEQ multiplex PCR, and TCRdb's table has in-frame clones only and misses some. Among approximately 450,000 clones listed, roughly 85% were seen once. Input material: PBMCs or T cells enriched from blood (not recorded which). The receptors here all came from a woman younger than 30 with acute COVID-19.

The rearrangement links TRBV7-3 to TRBJ2-3; D perhaps matches TRBD1 (5 bases). V lost 5 bases to trimming and J lost 6 bases, with 9 bases between them. Germline V CDR1 and CDR2: SGHTA, FQGTGA. The CDR3 covers 12 residues. CDR3 region: CASSPKGDTQYF. The CDR3 nucleotides are TGTGCCAGCAGCCCGAAGGGGGATACGCAGTATTTT.

The chain carries TRBV5-4 and TRBJ2-5, with 7 bases aligning to TRBD2. The CDR3 loop spans 12 amino acids. V dropped 4 bases and J dropped 7; count of bases not matched to a gene: 4. CDR1 and CDR2 from the germline V gene are SGHNT and YYREEE (reference sequence). The CDR3 nucleotides are TGTGCCAGCAGCCTGGTAGCGGGGACCCAGTACTTC. It codes for CASSLVAGTQYF. The variable domain in full, completed from reference TRBV5-4 and TRBJ2-5, reads ETGVTQSPTHLIKTRGQQVTLRCSSQSGHNTVSWYQQALGQGPQFIFQYYREEENGRGNFPPRFSGLQFPNYSSELNVNALELDDSALYLCASSLVAGTQYFGPGTRLLVL.

V gene TRBV7-2 combines with J gene TRBJ2-7; 10 bases agree with TRBD2. Trimming cost V 4 bases and J 2 bases; bases outside gene matches: 2. The CDR3 is made up of 14 amino acids. Germline V gene sequence: CDR1 SGHTA, CDR2 FQGNSA. The CDR3 spells CASSYGLAAYEQYF. Here the CDR3 DNA reads TGTGCCAGCAGCTACGGACTAGCGGCCTACGAGCAGTACTTC.

This clone was counted between two and nine times. The CDR3 bases are TGTGCCAGTAGTATGGGGGACAGATTGATTAGCAATCAGCCCCAGCATTTT. Translation: CASSMGDRLISNQPQHF. V is TRBV19 and J is TRBJ1-5; 7 nucleotides align to TRBD1. The junction had 8 bases not matched to a gene; V was cut back by 3 bases and J by 0 bases. Germline CDR1 and CDR2: LNHDA and SQIVND (reference sequence). The CDR3 covers 17 residues. Drawing the rest from reference TRBV19 and TRBJ1-5, the complete variable domain is DGGITQSPKYLFRKEGQNVTLSCEQNLNHDAMYWYRQDPGQGLRLIYYSQIVNDFQKGDIAEGYSVSREKKESFPLTVTSAQKNPTAFYLCASSMGDRLISNQPQHFGDGTRLSIL.

The chain couples TRBV6-2 or TRBV6-3 to TRBJ2-5; maybe TRBD2 (6 bases). The germline CDR1 and CDR2 sequences are MNHEY and SVGEGT. With 1 base removed from V and 5 bases from J, the gap between germline ends came to 8 bases. The CDR3 contains 13 residues. In nucleotides, the CDR3 is TGTGCCAGCAGTTACTTCGGAGGGGAGACCCAGTACTTC. It is translated as CASSYFGGETQYF.

V and J are TRBV19 and TRBJ1-2, with a possible D match to TRBD1 (6 bases). There are 16 residues in the CDR3. The germline V gene encodes CDR1 LNHDA and CDR2 SQIVND (reference sequence). V dropped 7 bases and J dropped 8 bases, with 26 bases sitting between them. This CDR3 reads CASMSDGFGQSGGYTF. The DNA of the CDR3 is TGTGCCAGTATGAGCGACGGATTTGGACAGTCGGGAGGCTACACCTTC.

The chain joins TRBV7-3 to TRBJ2-2; 9 nucleotides match TRBD2. V shed 4 bases and J 5 bases; nucleotides not matched to a gene: 2. Looked up from germline, CDR1 is SGHTA and CDR2 is FQGTGA. The CDR3 covers 14 residues. The DNA for the CDR3 is TGTGCCAGCAGCTCCGCGGGGGGGACCGGGGAGCTGTTTTTT. It is translated as CASSSAGGTGELFF.

This sequence joins TRBV7-9 and TRBJ2-3; D is possibly TRBD2 (6 bases). V gave up 5 bases and J gave up 3 bases, with 15 bases separating them. CDR1 is SEHNR, CDR2 FQNEAQ, per germline (reference sequence). CDR3 length: 15 amino acids. In nucleotides, the CDR3 is TGTGCCAGCAGCCCTCTCGCGGGGAGAACAGATACGCAGTATTTT. It specifies CASSPLAGRTDTQYF.

A few counts support this clone. Other DNA variants within this sample encode the same CDR3. This chain links TRBV18 with TRBJ1-2; 8 bases align to TRBD1. Trimming at V came to 3 bases and at J to 5 bases, leaving 2 bases not matched to a gene. The germline V gene encodes CDR1 KGHSH and CDR2 LQKENI. The CDR3 runs 13 residues. The DNA of the CDR3 is TGTGCCAGCTCACCGGACAGGGAGTATGGCTACACCTTC. Protein: CASSPDREYGYTF.

The J gene is TRBJ2-7, the V gene TRBV7-2; D is perhaps TRBD2 (6 bases). The V end lost 1 base, the J end lost 5 bases, and 18 bases lay between the germline ends. CDR1 is SGHTA and CDR2 is FQGNSA in the germline V gene. The CDR3 is 16 amino acids. Here the CDR3 reads CASSLGSPGARNEQYF. The CDR3 DNA is TGTGCCAGCAGCTTAGGTTCCCCGGGAGCAAGGAACGAGCAGTACTTC.